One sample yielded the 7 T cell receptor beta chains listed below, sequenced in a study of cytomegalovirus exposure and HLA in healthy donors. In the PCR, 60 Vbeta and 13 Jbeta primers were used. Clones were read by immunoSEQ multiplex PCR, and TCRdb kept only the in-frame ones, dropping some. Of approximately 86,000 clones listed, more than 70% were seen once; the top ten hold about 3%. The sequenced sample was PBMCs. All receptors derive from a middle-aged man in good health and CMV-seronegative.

Here the CDR3 DNA reads TGTGCCAGCAGCCCCTCGGAGGGAGATACGCAGTATTTT. Amino acids: CASSPSEGDTQYF. The chain employs TRBV7-2 and TRBJ2-3, with D possibly matching TRBD2 (6 bases). Germline V gene lookup returns CDR1 SGHTA and CDR2 FQGNSA. The ends were cut back, 5 bases at V and 5 bases at J, with 11 bases in the middle. The CDR3 consists of 13 residues.

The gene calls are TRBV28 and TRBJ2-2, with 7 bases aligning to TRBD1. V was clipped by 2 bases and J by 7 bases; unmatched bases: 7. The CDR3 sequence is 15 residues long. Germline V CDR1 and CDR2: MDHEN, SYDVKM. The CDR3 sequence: CASSLVNRGGGELFF. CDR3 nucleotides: TGTGCCAGCAGTTTAGTTAACAGGGGTGGCGGGGAGCTGTTTTTT.

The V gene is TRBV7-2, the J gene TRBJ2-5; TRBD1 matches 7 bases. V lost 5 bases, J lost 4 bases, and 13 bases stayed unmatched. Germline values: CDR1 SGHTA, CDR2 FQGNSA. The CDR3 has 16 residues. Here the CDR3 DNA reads TGTGCCAGCAGCAACCCGGGGACAGTTAGAGGAGAGACCCAGTACTTC. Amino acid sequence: CASSNPGTVRGETQYF.

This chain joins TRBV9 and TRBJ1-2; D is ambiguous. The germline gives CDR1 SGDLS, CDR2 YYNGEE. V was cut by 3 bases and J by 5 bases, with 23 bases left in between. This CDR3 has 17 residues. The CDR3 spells CASSARSRQLTGYGYTF. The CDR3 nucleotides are TGTGCCAGCAGCGCCCGCTCCAGGCAGCTTACTGGATATGGCTACACCTTC.

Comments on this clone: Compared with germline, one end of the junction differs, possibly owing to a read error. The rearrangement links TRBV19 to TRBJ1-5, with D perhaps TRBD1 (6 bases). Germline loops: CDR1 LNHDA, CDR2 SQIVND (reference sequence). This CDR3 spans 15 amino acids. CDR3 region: CASADTGYLGQPRHF. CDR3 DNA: TGTGCCAGTGCCGACACAGGGTATTTGGGTCAGCCCCGGCATTTT. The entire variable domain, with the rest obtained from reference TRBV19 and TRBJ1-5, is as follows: DGGITQSPKYLFRKEGQNVTLSCEQNLNHDAMYWYRQDPGQGLRLIYYSQIVNDFQKGDIAEGYSVSREKKESFPLTVTSAQKNPTAFYLCASADTGYLGQPRHFGDGTRLSIL.

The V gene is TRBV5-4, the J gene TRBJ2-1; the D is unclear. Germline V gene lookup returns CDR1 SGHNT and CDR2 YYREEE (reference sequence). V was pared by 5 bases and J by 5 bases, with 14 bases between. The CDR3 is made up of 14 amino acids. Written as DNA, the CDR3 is TGTGCCAGCAGTCGCCCAACAGTCAACAATGAGCAGTTCTTC. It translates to CASSRPTVNNEQFF.

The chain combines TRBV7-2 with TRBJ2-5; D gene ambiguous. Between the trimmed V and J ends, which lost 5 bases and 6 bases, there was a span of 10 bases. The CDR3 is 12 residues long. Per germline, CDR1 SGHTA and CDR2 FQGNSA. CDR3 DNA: TGTGCCAGCAGCCCGATAAGCCAGACCCAGTACTTC. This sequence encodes CASSPISQTQYF.